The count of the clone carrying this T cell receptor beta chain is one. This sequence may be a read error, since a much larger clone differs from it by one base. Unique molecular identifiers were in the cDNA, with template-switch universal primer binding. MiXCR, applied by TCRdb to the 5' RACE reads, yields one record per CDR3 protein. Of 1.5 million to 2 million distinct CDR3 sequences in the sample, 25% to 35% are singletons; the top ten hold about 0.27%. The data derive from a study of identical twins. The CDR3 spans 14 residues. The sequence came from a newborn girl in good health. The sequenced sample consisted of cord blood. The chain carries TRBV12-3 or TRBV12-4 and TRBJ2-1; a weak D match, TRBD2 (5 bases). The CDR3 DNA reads TGTGCCAGCAGTTTAATGGGGAGATACAATAAGCAGTTCTTC. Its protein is CASSLMGRYNKQFF.